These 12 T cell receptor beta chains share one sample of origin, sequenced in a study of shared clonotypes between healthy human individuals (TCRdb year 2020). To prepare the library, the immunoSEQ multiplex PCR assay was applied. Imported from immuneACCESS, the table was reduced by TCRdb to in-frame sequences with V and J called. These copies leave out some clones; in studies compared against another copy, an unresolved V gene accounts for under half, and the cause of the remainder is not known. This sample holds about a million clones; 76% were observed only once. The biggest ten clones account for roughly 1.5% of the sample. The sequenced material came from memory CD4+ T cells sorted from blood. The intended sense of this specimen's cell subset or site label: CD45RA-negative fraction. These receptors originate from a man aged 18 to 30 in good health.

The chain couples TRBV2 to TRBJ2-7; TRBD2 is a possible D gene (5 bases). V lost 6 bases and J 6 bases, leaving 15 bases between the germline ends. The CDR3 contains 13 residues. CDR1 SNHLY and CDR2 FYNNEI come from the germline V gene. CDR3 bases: TGTGCCAGCAGGACTTTAAGCGGTGCCGAGCAGTACTTC. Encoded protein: CASRTLSGAEQYF.

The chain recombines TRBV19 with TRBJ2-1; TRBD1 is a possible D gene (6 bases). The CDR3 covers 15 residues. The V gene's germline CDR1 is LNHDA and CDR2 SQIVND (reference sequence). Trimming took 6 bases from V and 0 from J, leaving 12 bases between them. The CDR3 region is CASSPGVSSYNEQFF. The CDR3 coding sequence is TGTGCCAGTAGCCCAGGGGTGAGCTCCTACAATGAGCAGTTCTTC. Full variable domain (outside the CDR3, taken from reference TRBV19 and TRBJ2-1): DGGITQSPKYLFRKEGQNVTLSCEQNLNHDAMYWYRQDPGQGLRLIYYSQIVNDFQKGDIAEGYSVSREKKESFPLTVTSAQKNPTAFYLCASSPGVSSYNEQFFGPGTRLTVL.

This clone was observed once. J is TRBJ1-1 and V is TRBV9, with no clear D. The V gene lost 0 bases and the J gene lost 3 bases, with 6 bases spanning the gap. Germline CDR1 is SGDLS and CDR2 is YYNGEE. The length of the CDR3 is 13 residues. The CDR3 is CASSVDSYTEAFF. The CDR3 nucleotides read TGTGCCAGCAGCGTAGATAGCTACACTGAAGCTTTCTTT. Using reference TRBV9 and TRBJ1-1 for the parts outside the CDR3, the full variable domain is DSGVTQTPKHLITATGQRVTLRCSPRSGDLSVYWYQQSLDQGLQFLIQYYNGEERAKGNILERFSAQQFPDLHSELNLSSLELGDSALYFCASSVDSYTEAFFGQGTRLTVV.

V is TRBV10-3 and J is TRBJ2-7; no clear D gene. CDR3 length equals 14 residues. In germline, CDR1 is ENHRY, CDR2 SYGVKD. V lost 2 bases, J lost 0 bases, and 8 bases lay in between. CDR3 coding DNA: TGTGCCATCAGTGAGCAACAGAGCTCCTACGAGCAGTACTTC. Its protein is CAISEQQSSYEQYF.

The CDR3 spells CASSLDVGSPGELFF. The CDR3 nucleotides are TGTGCCAGCAGCTTAGACGTCGGTTCACCCGGGGAGCTGTTTTTT. This rearrangement joins TRBV11-1 to TRBJ2-2; no clear D gene. CDR1 and CDR2 (germline): SGHAT, FQDESV (reference sequence). V lost 1 base and J 6 bases, leaving 12 bases between the germline ends. The CDR3 has 15 residues.

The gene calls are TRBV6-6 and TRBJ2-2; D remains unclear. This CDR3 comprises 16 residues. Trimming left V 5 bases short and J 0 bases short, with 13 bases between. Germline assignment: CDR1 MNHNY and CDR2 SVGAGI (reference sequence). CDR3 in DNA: TGTGCCAGCAGTCGCTTAGGCCAGACGAACACCGGGGAGCTGTTTTTT. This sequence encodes CASSRLGQTNTGELFF.

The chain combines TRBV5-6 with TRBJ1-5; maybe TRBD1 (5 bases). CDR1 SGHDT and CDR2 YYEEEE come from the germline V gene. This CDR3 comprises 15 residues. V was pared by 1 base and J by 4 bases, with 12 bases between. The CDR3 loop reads CASSLFGGNNQPQHF. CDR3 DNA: TGTGCCAGCAGCTTGTTTGGGGGTAATAATCAGCCCCAGCATTTT.

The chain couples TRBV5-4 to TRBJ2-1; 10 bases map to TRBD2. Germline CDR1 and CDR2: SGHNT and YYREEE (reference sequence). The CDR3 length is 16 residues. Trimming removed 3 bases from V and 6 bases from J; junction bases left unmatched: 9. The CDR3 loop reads CASSYRTSGFSNEQFF. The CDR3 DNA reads TGTGCCAGCAGCTATCGGACTAGCGGATTTTCCAATGAGCAGTTCTTC. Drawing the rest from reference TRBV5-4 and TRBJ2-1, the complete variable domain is ETGVTQSPTHLIKTRGQQVTLRCSSQSGHNTVSWYQQALGQGPQFIFQYYREEENGRGNFPPRFSGLQFPNYSSELNVNALELDDSALYLCASSYRTSGFSNEQFFGPGTRLTVL.

In nucleotides, the CDR3 is TGTGCCAGCAGCGAGTCGACCTACGAGCAGTACTTC. It codes for CASSESTYEQYF. This sequence joins TRBV7-9 and TRBJ2-7; unclear D gene. CDR1 is SEHNR, CDR2 FQNEAQ, per germline (reference sequence). The V gene lost 5 bases and the J gene lost 2 bases, with 7 bases spanning the gap. The CDR3 covers 12 residues.

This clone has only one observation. For the CDR3, the DNA is TGTGCCAGCAGTTTCACAGGGGGGAATCGGTATGGCTACACCTTC. It codes for CASSFTGGNRYGYTF. The chain combines TRBV28 with TRBJ1-2; the match to TRBD1 covers 8 bases. The trim removed 3 bases at V and 5 bases at J, leaving 8 bases unmatched. CDR1 MDHEN and CDR2 SYDVKM come from the germline V gene. The CDR3 has 15 amino acids.

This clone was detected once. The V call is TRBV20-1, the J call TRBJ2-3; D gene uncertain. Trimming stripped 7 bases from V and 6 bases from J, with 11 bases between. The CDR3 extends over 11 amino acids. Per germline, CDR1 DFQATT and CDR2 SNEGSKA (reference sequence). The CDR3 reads CSVRAKDTQYF. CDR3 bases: TGCAGTGTTCGGGCCAAGGATACGCAGTATTTT.

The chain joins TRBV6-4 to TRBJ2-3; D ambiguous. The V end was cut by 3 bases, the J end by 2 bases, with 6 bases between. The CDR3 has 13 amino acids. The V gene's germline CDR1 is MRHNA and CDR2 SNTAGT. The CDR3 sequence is CASSETDTDTQYF. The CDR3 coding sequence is TGTGCCAGCAGTGAAACAGACACAGATACGCAGTATTTT.